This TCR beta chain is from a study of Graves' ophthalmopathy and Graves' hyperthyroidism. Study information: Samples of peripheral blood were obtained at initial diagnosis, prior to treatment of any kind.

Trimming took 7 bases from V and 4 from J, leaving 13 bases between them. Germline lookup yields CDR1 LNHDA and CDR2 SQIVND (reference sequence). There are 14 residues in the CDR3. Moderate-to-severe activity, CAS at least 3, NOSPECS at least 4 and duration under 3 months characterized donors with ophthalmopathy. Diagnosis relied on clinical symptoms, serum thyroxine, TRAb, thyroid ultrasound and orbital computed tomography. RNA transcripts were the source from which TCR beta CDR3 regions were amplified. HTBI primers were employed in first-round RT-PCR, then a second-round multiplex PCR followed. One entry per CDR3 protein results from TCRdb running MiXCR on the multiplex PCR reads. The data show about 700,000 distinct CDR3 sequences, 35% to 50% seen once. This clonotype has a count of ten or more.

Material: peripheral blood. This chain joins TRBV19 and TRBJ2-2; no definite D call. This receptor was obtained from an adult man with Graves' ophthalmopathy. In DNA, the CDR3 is TGTGCCAGTACGGTAGGGTCGGGCACCGGGGAGCTGTTTTTT. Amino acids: CASTVGSGTGELFF.